The subject of this entry is one TCR beta chain. What it recognizes is unknown. The assay was immunoSEQ multiplex PCR, and TCRdb's table has in-frame clones only and misses some. In the table there are around 29,000 clones, roughly four fifths of which are singletons. Time point meaning: week 35, safety follow-up. Every vaccine dose comprised 300 ug of mutant IDH1 20-mer peptide plus topical imiquimod. Donors had new IDH1-mutant astrocytomas of WHO grade 3 or 4 (ATRX-lost). The record originates from a study of a mutant IDH1 vaccine in newly diagnosed glioma. Looking at the study overall: Vaccination started 4-6 weeks after radiotherapy alone, or with temozolomide cycles. Patients had received radiotherapy, temozolomide, or both previously, most receiving both. Week 35 was assigned to visit V12, and week 47 was assigned to visit V13.

The V end was cut by 0 bases, the J end by 4 bases, with 5 bases between. The CDR3 spans 13 residues. The germline V gene encodes CDR1 SGHRS and CDR2 YFSETQ. The clonotype comes from a man aged 45-65 years with glioma. Sample: PBMCs, taken from a glioma patient whose treatment included an IDH1 peptide vaccine. The V gene is TRBV5-1, the J gene TRBJ1-5, with D hard to call. The CDR3 DNA reads as TGCGCCAGCAGCTTGGATGGAAATCAGCCCCAGCATTTT. It codes for CASSLDGNQPQHF.